The clone carrying this T cell receptor beta chain has ten or more counts. Antigen specificity is unknown. The CDR3 runs 14 residues. In germline, CDR1 is MNHEY, CDR2 SVGAGI. Trimming stripped 2 bases from V and 5 bases from J, with 11 bases between. This sample is part of a study of T cells in Graves' hyperthyroidism and ophthalmopathy. Points from the study as a whole: Most clonotypes expanded in thyroid above 0.001 were likewise present in blood.

Amplified TCR beta CDR3 regions derived from RNA transcripts. The HTBI primer set was used in a first-round RT-PCR of the TCR CDR3. TCRdb re-derived calls from the multiplex PCR reads in MiXCR, one entry per CDR3 protein. The table lists over 300,000 distinct CDR3 sequences, roughly 13% of them singletons. Ophthalmopathy patients had Clinical Activity Score at least 3, NOSPECS grade at least 4, duration under 3 months. Exclusion of a patient resulted from uncontrolled infection, other autoimmune disease, pregnancy or lactation. Diagnostic assessment was based on clinical symptoms, serum thyroxine and TRAb, thyroid ultrasound and orbital computed tomography.

The sequence came from a woman aged 40 to 50 with Graves' ophthalmopathy. The sequencing sample was made of blood. The chain joins TRBV6-5 to TRBJ2-3; D is uncertain. CDR3 sequence reads: CASSYNYQRDTQYF. Written as DNA, the CDR3 is TGTGCCAGCAGTTACAACTACCAACGAGATACGCAGTATTTT.